This T cell receptor (beta chain) comes out of a study of blood T cell repertoires in COVID-19. Method: immunoSEQ multiplex PCR; TCRdb's copy keeps in-frame clones and lacks some. The sample carries fewer than 400,000 clones, approximately 87% recorded once. Cohorts were assigned according to the clinical history that participants reported. The V end lost 6 bases, the J end lost 14 bases, and 20 bases lay between the germline ends. This CDR3 has 13 residues. Per germline, CDR1 MDHEN and CDR2 SYDVKM. This clone has only a few counts. The sequence derives from a woman between 50 and 59 years old who had recovered from COVID-19. The material sequenced was PBMCs or T cells enriched from blood (not recorded which). The chain is built from TRBV28 and TRBJ2-1; a possible D gene is TRBD2 (5 bases). As DNA, the CDR3 is TGTGCCAGCAGCCGTGGCGGGTCACCTCGGGAGTTCTTC. Encoded protein: CASSRGGSPREFF.